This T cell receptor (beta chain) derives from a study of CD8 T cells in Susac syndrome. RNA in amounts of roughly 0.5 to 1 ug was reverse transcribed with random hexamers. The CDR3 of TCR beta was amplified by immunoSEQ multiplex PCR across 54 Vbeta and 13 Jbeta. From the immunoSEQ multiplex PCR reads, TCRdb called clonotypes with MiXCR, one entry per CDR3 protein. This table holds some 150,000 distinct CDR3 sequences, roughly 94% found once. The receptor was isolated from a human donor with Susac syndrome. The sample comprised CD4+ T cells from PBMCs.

DNA for the CDR3: TGTGCCAGCAGCCGAATCGGGCCCCGCCAAGAGACCCAGTACTTC. Its protein is CASSRIGPRQETQYF. This chain uses TRBV3-1 with TRBJ2-5; D call uncertain. V dropped 4 bases and J dropped 1 base, with 13 bases sitting between them. This CDR3 is 15 amino acids long. Germline CDR1 reads LGHDT; CDR2 reads YNNKEL (reference sequence).